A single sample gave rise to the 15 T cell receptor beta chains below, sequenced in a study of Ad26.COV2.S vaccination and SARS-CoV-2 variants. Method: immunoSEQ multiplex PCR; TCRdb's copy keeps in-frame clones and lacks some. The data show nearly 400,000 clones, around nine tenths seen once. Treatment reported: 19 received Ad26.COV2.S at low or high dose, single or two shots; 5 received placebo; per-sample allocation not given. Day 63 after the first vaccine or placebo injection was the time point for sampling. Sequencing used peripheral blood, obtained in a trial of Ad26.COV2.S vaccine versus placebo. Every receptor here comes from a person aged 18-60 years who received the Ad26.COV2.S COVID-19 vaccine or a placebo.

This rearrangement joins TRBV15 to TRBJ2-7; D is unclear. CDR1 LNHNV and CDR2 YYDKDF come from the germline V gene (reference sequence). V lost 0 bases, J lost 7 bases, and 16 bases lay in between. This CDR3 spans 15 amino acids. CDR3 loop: CATSRERLDLGEQYF. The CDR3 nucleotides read TGTGCCACCAGCAGAGAAAGGCTAGACCTCGGGGAGCAGTACTTC. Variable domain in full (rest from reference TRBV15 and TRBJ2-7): DAMVIQNPRYQVTQFGKPVTLSCSQTLNHNVMYWYQQKSSQAPKLLFHYYDKDFNNEADTPDNFQSRRPNTSFCFLDIRSPGLGDTAMYLCATSRERLDLGEQYFGPGTRLTVT.

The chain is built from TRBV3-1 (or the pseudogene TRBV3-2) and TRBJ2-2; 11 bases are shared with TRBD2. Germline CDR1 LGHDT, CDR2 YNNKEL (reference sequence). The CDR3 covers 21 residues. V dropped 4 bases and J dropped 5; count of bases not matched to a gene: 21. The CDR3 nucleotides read TGTGCCAGCAGCCCTAAAGCCGGGACTAGCGGTAGCCCGCGCTGGACCGGGGAGCTGTTTTTT. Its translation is CASSPKAGTSGSPRWTGELFF.

The chain's CDR3 is CASSTGRFGELFF. The CDR3 DNA follows: TGTGCCAGCAGTACTGGACGGTTCGGGGAGCTGTTTTTT. The chain couples TRBV12-3 or TRBV12-4 to TRBJ2-2; D uncertain. Trimming removed 5 bases at V and 7 bases at J, with 11 bases between. The CDR3 has 13 amino acids.

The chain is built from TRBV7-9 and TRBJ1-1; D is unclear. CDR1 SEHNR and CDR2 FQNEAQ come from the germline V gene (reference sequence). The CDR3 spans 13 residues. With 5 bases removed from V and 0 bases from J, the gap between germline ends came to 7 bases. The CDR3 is CASSPPMNTEAFF. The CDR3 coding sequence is TGTGCCAGCAGCCCCCCTATGAACACTGAAGCTTTCTTT.

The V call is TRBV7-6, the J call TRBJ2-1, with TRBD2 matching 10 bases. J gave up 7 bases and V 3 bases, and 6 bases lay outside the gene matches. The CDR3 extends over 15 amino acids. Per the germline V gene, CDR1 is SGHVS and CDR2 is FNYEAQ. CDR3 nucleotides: TGTGCCAGCAGCTTTAAGGGACTAGCGATGAATGAGCAGTTCTTC. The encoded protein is CASSFKGLAMNEQFF.

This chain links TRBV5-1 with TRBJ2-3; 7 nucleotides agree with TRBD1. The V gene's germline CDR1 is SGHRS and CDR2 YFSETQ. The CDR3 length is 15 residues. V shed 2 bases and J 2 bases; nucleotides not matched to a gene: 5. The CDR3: CASSLEGAYTDTQYF. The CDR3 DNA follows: TGCGCCAGCAGCTTAGAGGGGGCCTACACAGATACGCAGTATTTT.

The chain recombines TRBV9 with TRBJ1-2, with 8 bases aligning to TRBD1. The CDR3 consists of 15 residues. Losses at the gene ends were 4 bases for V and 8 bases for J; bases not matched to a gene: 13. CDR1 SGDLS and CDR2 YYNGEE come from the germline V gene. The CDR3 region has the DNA TGTGCCAGCAGCAAAGACAGGGGAACTCTAGGCGGCTACACCTTC. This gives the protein CASSKDRGTLGGYTF.

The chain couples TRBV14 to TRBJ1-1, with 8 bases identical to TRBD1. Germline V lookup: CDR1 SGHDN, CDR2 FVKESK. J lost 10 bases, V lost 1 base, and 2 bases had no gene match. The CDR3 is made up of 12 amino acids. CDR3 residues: CASSQVDRGAFF. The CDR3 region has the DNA TGTGCCAGCAGCCAAGTCGACAGGGGAGCTTTCTTT.

CDR3 DNA sequence: TGTGCCAGCAGGACTAGTAACACCGGGGAGCTGTTTTTT. Encoded protein: CASRTSNTGELFF. The gene calls are TRBV6-4 and TRBJ2-2, with a possible D match to TRBD2 (6 bases). Germline V gene sequence: CDR1 MRHNA, CDR2 SNTAGT. CDR3 size: 13 residues. V gave up 6 bases and J gave up 2 bases, with 7 bases separating them.

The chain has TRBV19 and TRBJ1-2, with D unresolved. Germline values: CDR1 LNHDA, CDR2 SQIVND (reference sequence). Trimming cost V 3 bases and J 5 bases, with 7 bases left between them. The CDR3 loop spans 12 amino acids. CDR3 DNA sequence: TGTGCCAGTAGTATGGTGGGTTATGGCTACACCTTC. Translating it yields CASSMVGYGYTF.

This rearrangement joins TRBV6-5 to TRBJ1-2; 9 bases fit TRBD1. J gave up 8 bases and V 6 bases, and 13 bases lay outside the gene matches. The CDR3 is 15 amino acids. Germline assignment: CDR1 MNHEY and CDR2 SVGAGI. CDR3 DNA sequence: TGTGCCAGCAGATCATTACAGGGGGCGTTGGGAGGCTACACCTTC. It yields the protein CASRSLQGALGGYTF.

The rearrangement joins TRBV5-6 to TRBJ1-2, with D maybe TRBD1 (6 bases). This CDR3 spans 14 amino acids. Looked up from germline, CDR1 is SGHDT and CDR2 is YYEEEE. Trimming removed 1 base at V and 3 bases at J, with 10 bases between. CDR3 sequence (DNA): TGTGCCAGCAGCTTGTACGGGGGCGACTATGGCTACACCTTC. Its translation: CASSLYGGDYGYTF.

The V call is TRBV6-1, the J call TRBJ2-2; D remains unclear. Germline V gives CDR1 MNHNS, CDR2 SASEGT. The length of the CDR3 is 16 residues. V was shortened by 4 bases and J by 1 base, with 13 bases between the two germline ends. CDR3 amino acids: CASSGSRGWNTGELFF. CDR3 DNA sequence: TGTGCCAGCAGTGGGAGCCGAGGTTGGAACACCGGGGAGCTGTTTTTT.

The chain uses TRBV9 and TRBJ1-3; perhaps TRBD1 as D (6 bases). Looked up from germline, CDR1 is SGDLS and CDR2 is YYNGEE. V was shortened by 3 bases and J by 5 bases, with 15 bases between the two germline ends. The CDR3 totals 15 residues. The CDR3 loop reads CASSGPTGERNTIYF. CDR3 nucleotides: TGTGCCAGCAGCGGGCCGACAGGAGAGCGAAACACCATATATTTT.

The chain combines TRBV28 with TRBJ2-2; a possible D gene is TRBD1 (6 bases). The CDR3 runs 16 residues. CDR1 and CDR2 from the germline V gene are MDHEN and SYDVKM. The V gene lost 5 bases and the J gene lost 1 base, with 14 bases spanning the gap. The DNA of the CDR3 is TGTGCCAGCAGTATCCACTCGACAGGGAACACCGGGGAGCTGTTTTTT. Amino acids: CASSIHSTGNTGELFF.